The present entry profiles one TCR beta chain with its context. The junction and the germline gene differ at one end; a read error may be behind it. The protocol was immunoSEQ multiplex PCR, while the TCRdb copy is restricted to in-frame clones and leaves out a portion. The table includes tens of thousands of clones, roughly 82% detected once. This sample's time point: pretreatment peripheral blood. This sample stems from a study of PD-L1 blockade in urothelial cancer. Study-wide background: Prior chemotherapy in patients spanned 0 to 3 regimens.

Germline V gene lookup returns CDR1 SGHAT and CDR2 FQNNGV. CDR3 length equals 13 residues. This chain joins TRBV11-2 and TRBJ2-3, with TRBD1 identical over 7 bases. This receptor was identified in a man between 45 and 60 years old with urothelial cancer. Sequenced material: PBMCs, taken around atezolizumab (anti-PD-L1) treatment. The CDR3 spells CASSFRQGPSPDF. The CDR3 DNA follows: TGTGCCAGCAGCTTTAGACAGGGACCATCTCCGGATTTT. The whole variable domain, filled in from reference TRBV11-2 and TRBJ2-3, reads EAGVAQSPRYKIIEKRQSVAFWCNPISGHATLYWYQQILGQGPKLLIQFQNNGVVDDSQLPKDRFSAERLKGVDSTLKIQPAKLEDSAVYLCASSFRQGPSPDFGPGTRLTVL.